What follows are 30 T cell receptor beta chains derived from one specimen sequenced in a study of blood T cells in healthy people across ages (dated by TCRdb to 2015 to 2017). Libraries were constructed by 5' RACE. Sequencing was carried out with an Illumina HiSeq 2500. A second roughly 6 to 12 cycle PCR used a sample-barcoded 5' primer and a J-beta primer mix. TCRdb cleaned the public reads at Q25 with fastp, built clones with MiXCR and kept in-frame beta chains. Records with the same CDR3 protein are collapsed into one entry carrying the most frequent genes and DNA. The sample table holds hundreds of thousands of distinct CDR3 sequences, of which around a quarter were seen once. The ten most abundant clones make up approximately 3.7% of the sample. These data were likewise used in another study, on T cells of mothers and their children.

Sequenced sample: blood. All receptors come from a boy aged 2 to 10 in good health.

The table lists this clonotype with a few counts. J is TRBJ2-4 and V is TRBV9; possible D gene TRBD1, 5 bases. This CDR3 has 15 residues. Trimming left V 0 bases short and J 1 base short, with 8 bases between. The germline V gene encodes CDR1 SGDLS and CDR2 YYNGEE. The CDR3 nucleotides read TGTGCCAGCAGCGTAGATCCAGGGGCCAAAAACATTCAGTACTTC. It encodes CASSVDPGAKNIQYF. Full variable domain (outside the CDR3, taken from reference TRBV9 and TRBJ2-4): DSGVTQTPKHLITATGQRVTLRCSPRSGDLSVYWYQQSLDQGLQFLIQYYNGEERAKGNILERFSAQQFPDLHSELNLSSLELGDSALYFCASSVDPGAKNIQYFGAGTRLSVL.

The chain employs TRBV5-1 and TRBJ2-1; TRBD1 matches 10 bases. The trim removed 1 base at V and 6 bases at J, leaving 4 bases unmatched. The CDR3 covers 15 residues. Germline V gene sequence: CDR1 SGHRS, CDR2 YFSETQ. In nucleotides, the CDR3 is TGCGCCAGCAGCTTGACGGGACAGGGGTCCAATGAGCAGTTCTTC. It codes for CASSLTGQGSNEQFF.

This sequence joins TRBV6-1 and TRBJ1-1; D is undetermined. The V gene's germline CDR1 is MNHNS and CDR2 SASEGT. The CDR3 length is 17 residues. V was shortened by 3 bases and J by 10 bases, with 27 bases between the two germline ends. This CDR3 is CASSDSFLPSDREGAFF. In nucleotides, the CDR3 is TGTGCCAGCAGTGACAGTTTCCTGCCCAGCGATAGGGAAGGAGCTTTCTTT.

The chain combines TRBV27 with TRBJ1-5; D perhaps matches TRBD1 (5 bases). Germline CDR1 MNHEY, CDR2 SMNVEV (reference sequence). This CDR3 has 12 residues. V gave up 6 bases and J gave up 5 bases, with 8 bases separating them. The CDR3 spells CASRTADQPQHF. The CDR3 nucleotides read TGTGCCAGCAGGACAGCCGATCAGCCCCAGCATTTT.

This clonotype was seen a handful of times. J is TRBJ1-1 and V is TRBV14; D unresolved. V lost 0 bases and J 13 bases, leaving 15 bases between the germline ends. This CDR3 is 13 amino acids long. Germline V gene data show CDR1 as SGHDN and CDR2 as FVKESK. The CDR3: CASSQDWAGEGFF. The CDR3 nucleotides are TGTGCCAGCAGCCAAGATTGGGCAGGCGAGGGTTTCTTT.

The gene calls are TRBV20-1 and TRBJ2-5, with a weak D call TRBD2 (7 bases). CDR3 length: 14 residues. Germline lookup yields CDR1 DFQATT and CDR2 SNEGSKA (reference sequence). V shed 5 bases and J shed 4 bases, with 17 bases lying between them. The CDR3 here is CSAPWGGAGETQYF. In nucleotides, the CDR3 is TGCAGTGCTCCCTGGGGGGGGGCCGGAGAGACCCAGTACTTC.

DNA of the CDR3: TGTGCCAGCAGCCGACAGGGCATTGAAGGCTACACCTTC. Amino acid sequence: CASSRQGIEGYTF. This chain links TRBV11-2 with TRBJ1-2; 7 bases line up with TRBD1. The ends lost 5 bases at V and 8 bases at J; junction bases unmatched: 8. This CDR3 spans 13 amino acids. Looked up from germline, CDR1 is SGHAT and CDR2 is FQNNGV.

The chain couples TRBV20-1 to TRBJ2-3; TRBD1 aligns across 7 bases. Germline values: CDR1 DFQATT, CDR2 SNEGSKA (reference sequence). The CDR3 is made up of 13 amino acids. J was trimmed by 0 bases and V by 6 bases; bases with no gene match: 3. CDR3 DNA: TGCAGTGCCCGACAGGGCAGCACAGATACGCAGTATTTT. Translating gives CSARQGSTDTQYF.

This chain links TRBV5-1 with TRBJ2-7, with 7 bases that match TRBD2. Trimming at V came to 0 bases and at J to 6 bases, leaving 12 bases not matched to a gene. From germline, CDR1 is SGHRS and CDR2 YFSETQ. The CDR3 is 16 amino acids. The CDR3: CASSLDATSPITEQYF. CDR3 DNA: TGCGCCAGCAGCTTGGACGCGACTAGCCCCATAACCGAGCAGTACTTC.

The chain uses TRBV20-1 and TRBJ1-6; the D is unclear. The CDR3 spans 14 residues. V shed 0 bases and J shed 7 bases, with 10 bases lying between them. Germline V CDR1 and CDR2: DFQATT, SNEGSKA (reference sequence). The CDR3 sequence is CSARDFQWNSPLHF. CDR3 DNA: TGCAGTGCTAGAGATTTTCAATGGAATTCACCCCTCCACTTT.

The rearrangement joins TRBV15 to TRBJ1-2, with 9 positions matching TRBD1. There are 14 residues in the CDR3. Germline lookup yields CDR1 LNHNV and CDR2 YYDKDF (reference sequence). The V gene end was trimmed by 3 bases and the J gene end by 7 bases; junction bases not matched to a gene: 6. The CDR3 nucleotides are TGTGCCACCAGCAGCCCCGGGACAGGGTTTGGCTACACCTTC. This gives the protein CATSSPGTGFGYTF.

This clonotype has just a few counts. The rearrangement joins TRBV2 to TRBJ2-3; 10 bases are shared with TRBD2. The CDR3 covers 16 residues. CDR1 and CDR2 (germline): SNHLY, FYNNEI. V trimming: 6 bases; J trimming: 1 base; junction bases outside the gene matches: 7. CDR3 sequence (DNA): TGTGCCAGCAGAGGACTAGCGGAACCGCGCACAGATACGCAGTATTTT. Its translation: CASRGLAEPRTDTQYF.

This chain connects TRBV7-2 to TRBJ2-3; D might be TRBD1 or TRBD2, each matching 5 bases. There are 15 residues in the CDR3. The germline V gene encodes CDR1 SGHTA and CDR2 FQGNSA. Trimming took off 2 bases at V and 2 bases at J, with 11 bases between the two ends. CDR3 DNA: TGTGCCAGCAGCTTACGGGGCCGGGTCACAGATACGCAGTATTTT. It encodes CASSLRGRVTDTQYF.

The table lists this clonotype with many counts. The J gene is TRBJ2-3, the V gene TRBV5-1; D call uncertain. The CDR3 loop spans 16 amino acids. In germline, CDR1 is SGHRS, CDR2 YFSETQ. The V and J ends lost 0 bases and 0 bases respectively, with 11 bases between them. The chain's CDR3 is CASSLEKGSSTDTQYF. For the CDR3, the DNA is TGCGCCAGCAGCTTGGAAAAGGGATCCAGCACAGATACGCAGTATTTT. Complete variable domain (other parts from reference TRBV5-1 and TRBJ2-3): KAGVTQTPRYLIKTRGQQVTLSCSPISGHRSVSWYQQTPGQGLQFLFEYFSETQRNKGNFPGRFSGRQFSNSRSEMNVSTLELGDSALYLCASSLEKGSSTDTQYFGPGTRLTVL.

This clonotype was counted only a few times. The chain has TRBV4-2 and TRBJ2-7, with 7 bases that match TRBD2. The CDR3 covers 14 residues. V lost 5 bases to trimming and J lost 5 bases; unmatched junction nucleotides: 9. The germline gives CDR1 LGHNA, CDR2 YNFKEQ. The CDR3 DNA sequence: TGTGCCAGCAGCGCTCAGGCGGGAGACGACGAGCAGTACTTC. It codes for CASSAQAGDDEQYF.

This chain connects TRBV7-6 to TRBJ2-3; possible D gene TRBD1, 6 bases. The CDR3 runs to 16 residues. V was cut by 4 bases and J by 2 bases, with 16 bases left in between. Germline-derived CDR1 and CDR2 are SGHVS and FNYEAQ. CDR3 DNA: TGTGCCAGCAGCTCTTCCTGGGACAAGTACACAGATACGCAGTATTTT. Residues: CASSSSWDKYTDTQYF.

This clonotype was detected only a few times. The chain combines TRBV20-1 with TRBJ2-1; D is tentatively TRBD1 or TRBD2 (7 bases each). In germline, CDR1 is DFQATT, CDR2 SNEGSKA (reference sequence). This CDR3 is 17 amino acids long. The V and J ends lost 2 bases and 1 base respectively, with 18 bases between them. The CDR3, as DNA: TGCAGTGCTAGAACTTATAGACAGGGAGGGTCCTACAATGAGCAGTTCTTC. Translated, it gives CSARTYRQGGSYNEQFF.

This clonotype was picked up a small number of times. This chain uses TRBV28 with TRBJ1-5; the D is unclear. The CDR3 has 15 residues. Per the germline V gene, CDR1 is MDHEN and CDR2 is SYDVKM. Trimming took off 7 bases at V and 5 bases at J, with 18 bases between the two ends. The CDR3 DNA is TGTGCCAGCATGAAGTCCCTAGCAATTCATCAGCCCCAGCATTTT. Translation: CASMKSLAIHQPQHF.

This clonotype showed up many times. The chain employs TRBV18 and TRBJ2-5; TRBD2 matches at 14 bases. This CDR3 comprises 18 residues. CDR1 and CDR2 from the germline V gene are KGHSH and LQKENI. The V and J ends lost 4 bases and 2 bases, in that order; junction bases with no gene match: 9. CDR3 loop: CASSLGTSGGPNQETQYF. CDR3 in DNA: TGTGCCAGCTCACTTGGGACTAGCGGGGGTCCGAATCAAGAGACCCAGTACTTC.

The chain is built from TRBV7-2 and TRBJ2-3; D uncertain. Trimming shortened V by 1 base and J by 4 bases, and 15 bases separated the two germline ends. The V gene's germline CDR1 is SGHTA and CDR2 FQGNSA. CDR3 length: 16 residues. The chain's CDR3 is CASSLVGSLGADTQYF. In DNA form, the CDR3 reads TGTGCCAGCAGCTTAGTGGGGTCCTTAGGCGCAGATACGCAGTATTTT.

This clonotype was counted a few times. The chain recombines TRBV15 with TRBJ2-4; D remains unclear. This CDR3 is built from 12 residues. Germline V gene lookup returns CDR1 LNHNV and CDR2 YYDKDF (reference sequence). V lost 0 bases and J lost 8, with 5 bases in between. CDR3 region: CATSRDRDIQYF. The CDR3 DNA follows: TGTGCCACCAGCAGAGATAGGGACATTCAGTACTTC.

The table lists this clonotype with many counts. The V call is TRBV7-2, the J call TRBJ1-2; D possibly corresponds to TRBD1 (6 bases). This CDR3 spans 15 amino acids. Trimming took 2 bases from V and 2 from J, leaving 12 bases between them. The germline CDR1 and CDR2 sequences are SGHTA and FQGNSA. CDR3 coding DNA: TGTGCCAGCAGCTTAATTCCCACAGGGAACTATGGCTACACCTTC. Translated, it gives CASSLIPTGNYGYTF.

The rearrangement joins TRBV12-5 to TRBJ2-5; 8 bases fit TRBD2. The DNA end is more similar to TRBJ2-1, so the J call may be wrong. The germline gives CDR1 LGHNT, CDR2 FRNRAP. There are 14 residues in the CDR3. CDR3 coding DNA: TGTGCTAGTGGTTTGCAGCTAGCGGGCAATGAGCAGTTCTTC. It translates to CASGLQLAGNEQFF.

This clonotype has at least ten counts. The chain is built from TRBV9 and TRBJ2-4; a weak D match, TRBD1 (5 bases). Germline V gene lookup returns CDR1 SGDLS and CDR2 YYNGEE. Trimming removed 1 base at V and 2 bases at J, with 13 bases between. This CDR3 has 16 amino acids. The CDR3 region has the DNA TGTGCCAGCAGCGTAAGCCCCCAGGGAACCAAAAACATTCAGTACTTC. Its translation is CASSVSPQGTKNIQYF.

The genes are TRBV6-6 and TRBJ2-7, with 8 nucleotides matching TRBD2. The germline V gene has CDR1 MNHNY and CDR2 SVGAGI (reference sequence). CDR3 length: 13 residues. V was clipped by 7 bases and J by 5 bases; unmatched bases: 7. In nucleotides, the CDR3 is TGTGCCAGCAACCTAGCGGGCGGGGACGAGCAGTACTTC. Translation gives CASNLAGGDEQYF.

The rearrangement uses TRBV12-3 or TRBV12-4 and TRBJ2-3; 7 bases fit TRBD2. The CDR3 covers 14 residues. Trimming at V came to 6 bases and at J to 2 bases, leaving 5 bases not matched to a gene. As DNA, the CDR3 is TGTGCCAGCAGATGGGGACTAAACACAGATACGCAGTATTTT. Amino acid sequence: CASRWGLNTDTQYF.

The J gene is TRBJ2-2, the V gene TRBV21-1; the table's D gene call, TRBD1, was not cross checked with the DNA. TRBV21-1 is annotated as a pseudogene. This CDR3 is built from 20 residues. Written as DNA, the CDR3 is TGTGCCAGCATAGGCCTATTCGGGGGGGACAGAAACTATAACACCGGGGAGCTGTTTTTT. Its protein is CASIGLFGGDRNYNTGELFF.

In its sample, this clonotype was seen a few times. This sequence joins TRBV6-5 and TRBJ2-5; either TRBD1 or TRBD2 may supply D (6 bases each). Germline assignment: CDR1 MNHEY and CDR2 SVGAGI. The CDR3 has 13 residues. The V end was cut by 6 bases, the J end by 5 bases, with 13 bases between. The CDR3 loop reads CASRSPGGETQYF. CDR3 bases: TGTGCCAGCAGATCGCCCGGGGGCGAGACCCAGTACTTC.

The chain is built from TRBV7-9 and TRBJ1-4; TRBD1 is a possible D gene (6 bases). The ends were cut back, 3 bases at V and 4 bases at J, with 12 bases in the middle. This CDR3 has 15 residues. Germline values: CDR1 SEHNR, CDR2 FQNEAQ (reference sequence). The CDR3: CASSFTGTFNEKLFF. CDR3 nucleotide sequence: TGTGCCAGCAGCTTTACAGGGACTTTTAATGAAAAACTGTTTTTT.

This clonotype was picked up a small number of times. The chain is built from TRBV27 and TRBJ2-1; D is ambiguous. CDR3 size: 13 residues. V shed 3 bases and J shed 5 bases, with 8 bases lying between them. Per germline, CDR1 MNHEY and CDR2 SMNVEV (reference sequence). CDR3 region: CASSFVSDNEQFF. CDR3 sequence (DNA): TGTGCCAGCAGTTTCGTGAGCGACAATGAGCAGTTCTTC.